These 29 T cell receptor beta chains originate from one sample sequenced in a study of human T cells and chemical hapten exposure (dated by TCRdb to the early 2020s). The library came from RACE. Sequenced using a NextSeq 500. The public reads were quality trimmed at Q25 with fastp and then assembled into clones with MiXCR by TCRdb, keeping productive beta chains. Each CDR3 protein gets just one entry, which takes the most common genes and DNA from the rows behind it. For this sample the table gives fewer than 200,000 distinct CDR3 sequences, of which about a quarter were detected only once. The ten most abundant clones make up 2.1% of the sample. Taken with the paper, the label for time point translates to: patch test 3, about 24 weeks after DPC sensitization. The sample's treatment or condition label is to be understood as: therapeutic diphenylcyclopropenone sensitization with weekly scalp DPC. Sequencing used whole blood, obtained in connection with sensitization to the hapten diphenylcyclopropenone (DPC). The receptors stem from a woman in her late teens or twenties with alopecia areata. Some clones in this sample may be carry-over from other donors' samples.

The rearrangement uses TRBV6-6 and TRBJ1-2; 10 bases are a match to TRBD1. The germline gives CDR1 MNHNY, CDR2 SVGAGI (reference sequence). There are 15 residues in the CDR3. V lost 5 bases and J lost 8; bases outside the gene matches: 11. The CDR3 loop reads CASSRGDRGLGGYTF. CDR3 DNA sequence: TGTGCCAGCAGTCGGGGGGACAGGGGCTTGGGCGGCTACACCTTC.

There are a few counts of this clonotype. The V call is TRBV20-1, the J call TRBJ1-5; TRBD1 is a possible D gene (5 bases). The CDR3 has 15 residues. The germline V gene has CDR1 DFQATT and CDR2 SNEGSKA (reference sequence). Deletions cut 0 bases from V and 6 bases from J, with 15 bases between. The CDR3 is CSARDGYFGAQPQHF. CDR3 sequence (DNA): TGCAGTGCTAGAGATGGGTACTTCGGGGCTCAGCCCCAGCATTTT.

This clonotype was seen more than once but under ten times. This chain uses TRBV6-5 with TRBJ2-7; no definite D call. Germline lookup yields CDR1 MNHEY and CDR2 SVGAGI. V dropped 2 bases and J dropped 4 bases, with 15 bases sitting between them. The CDR3 contains 15 residues. CDR3 loop: CASSYSPIPLYEQYF. Here the CDR3 DNA reads TGTGCCAGCAGTTACAGTCCGATCCCCCTTTACGAGCAGTACTTC.

This chain joins TRBV20-1 and TRBJ1-1, with 8 bases matching TRBD1. V trimming: 6 bases; J trimming: 7 bases; junction bases outside the gene matches: 4. CDR1 and CDR2 (germline): DFQATT, SNEGSKA (reference sequence). The length of the CDR3 is 11 residues. The CDR3 reads CSATGQVEAFF. CDR3 sequence (DNA): TGCAGTGCCACGGGACAGGTTGAAGCTTTCTTT.

Comments on this clonotype: The junction departs from germline at one end; a sequencing error may be responsible. The J gene is TRBJ1-1, the V gene TRBV7-7; D is undetermined. The CDR3 is made up of 12 amino acids. CDR1 is SSHAT and CDR2 is FNYEAQ in the germline V gene (reference sequence). CDR3 sequence (DNA): TGTGCTAGCAGCGCCCCGTGGTGCGTAGCTTTCTTT. It codes for CASSAPWCVAFF.

This clonotype was recorded a few times. CDR3 bases: TGTGCCAGCAGCTCCGGGACAGGGCTTCAGCCCCAGCATTTT. As protein: CASSSGTGLQPQHF. The chain is built from TRBV7-9 and TRBJ1-5, with 9 nucleotides matching TRBD1. This CDR3 spans 14 amino acids. Per the germline V gene, CDR1 is SEHNR and CDR2 is FQNEAQ (reference sequence). Trimming removed 4 bases from V and 6 bases from J; junction bases left unmatched: 4. The whole variable domain, remainder taken from reference TRBV7-9 and TRBJ1-5, is DTGVSQNPRHKITKRGQNVTFRCDPISEHNRLYWYRQTLGQGPEFLTYFQNEAQLEKSRLLSDRFSAERPKGSFSTLEIQRTEQGDSAMYLCASSSGTGLQPQHFGDGTRLSIL.

V and J are TRBV19 and TRBJ1-5; D is uncertain. CDR3 length: 12 amino acids. Trimming cost V 6 bases and J 0 bases, with 3 bases left between them. Looked up from germline, CDR1 is LNHDA and CDR2 is SQIVND (reference sequence). The CDR3 bases are TGTGCCAGTAGATATAGCAATCAGCCCCAGCATTTT. The encoded protein is CASRYSNQPQHF.

This clonotype came up a few times. This chain joins TRBV5-1 and TRBJ1-2; 11 bases map to TRBD1. The V gene's germline CDR1 is SGHRS and CDR2 YFSETQ. CDR3 length: 14 amino acids. V shed 4 bases and J 3 bases; nucleotides not matched to a gene: 2. The DNA of the CDR3 is TGCGCCAGCAGCACGGGACAGGGGGACTATGGCTACACCTTC. Translating gives CASSTGQGDYGYTF.

The chain recombines TRBV7-2 with TRBJ2-1; a weak D match, TRBD1 (6 bases). The germline V gene encodes CDR1 SGHTA and CDR2 FQGNSA. CDR3 length: 13 residues. Trimming cost V 0 bases and J 9 bases, with 9 bases left between them. In DNA, the CDR3 is TGTGCCAGCAGCTTAGCCGGGACACCTGAGCAGTTCTTC. This sequence encodes CASSLAGTPEQFF.

J is TRBJ2-1 and V is TRBV20-1; 14 positions match TRBD2. This CDR3 spans 18 amino acids. The trim removed 6 bases at V and 0 bases at J, leaving 10 bases unmatched. Germline lookup yields CDR1 DFQATT and CDR2 SNEGSKA (reference sequence). The CDR3 DNA is TGCAGTGCAACCGGGACTAGCGGGAGATTGAGCTCCTACAATGAGCAGTTCTTC. The encoded protein is CSATGTSGRLSSYNEQFF.

The V gene is TRBV14, the J gene TRBJ1-1; TRBD1 matches 9 bases. Per the germline V gene, CDR1 is SGHDN and CDR2 is FVKESK. This CDR3 has 15 residues. V dropped 4 bases and J dropped 4; count of bases not matched to a gene: 7. The CDR3 nucleotides read TGTGCCAGCAGCCGGTACAGGGGGCGCAGCACTGAAGCTTTCTTT. Encoded protein: CASSRYRGRSTEAFF.

The chain combines TRBV5-1 with TRBJ2-4; D tentatively fits TRBD1 or TRBD2 (5 bases each). The V end was cut by 3 bases, the J end by 4 bases, with 17 bases between. The CDR3 is 16 residues long. Germline CDR1 SGHRS, CDR2 YFSETQ. The CDR3 sequence is CASSWDAYGGKNIQYF. CDR3 sequence (DNA): TGCGCCAGCAGCTGGGACGCATACGGTGGGAAAAACATTCAGTACTTC.

In this sample, this clonotype turned up a few times. The rearrangement links TRBV11-2 to TRBJ1-5; 8 bases are shared with TRBD1. Per the germline V gene, CDR1 is SGHAT and CDR2 is FQNNGV. The CDR3 contains 16 residues. J lost 3 bases, V lost 4 bases, and 8 bases had no gene match. The CDR3 protein is CASSSPRDRSNQPQHF. CDR3 in DNA: TGTGCCAGCAGCTCTCCGAGGGACAGGTCCAATCAGCCCCAGCATTTT.

This clonotype has just a few counts. This rearrangement joins TRBV25-1 to TRBJ1-1, with 7 bases aligning to TRBD1. Germline trimming cut 10 bases from V and 4 bases from J; bases unmatched to any gene: 12. CDR1 MGHDK and CDR2 SYGVNS come from the germline V gene. The CDR3 covers 14 residues. The CDR3 DNA sequence: TGTGCCATGGCGGAGGGGGCGCGATGCACTGAAGCTTTCTTT. This codes for CAMAEGARCTEAFF.

The V and J genes are TRBV11-2 and TRBJ2-3; 8 bases match TRBD2. Germline lookup yields CDR1 SGHAT and CDR2 FQNNGV. Trimming at V came to 5 bases and at J to 7 bases, leaving 11 bases not matched to a gene. This CDR3 spans 15 amino acids. CDR3 residues: CASSLSGGSRHTQYF. The CDR3 DNA follows: TGTGCCAGCAGCCTTTCGGGGGGGTCCAGGCATACGCAGTATTTT.

This clonotype occurred a few times. The gene calls are TRBV7-2 and TRBJ2-7, with 7 bases that match TRBD1. J gave up 6 bases and V 5 bases, and 10 bases lay outside the gene matches. The CDR3 consists of 14 residues. Germline assignment: CDR1 SGHTA and CDR2 FQGNSA. The CDR3 bases are TGTGCCAGCAGCCGAAGAACAGGGGATCGCGAGCAGTACTTC. It encodes CASSRRTGDREQYF.

This clonotype was counted only a few times. This chain links TRBV27 with TRBJ1-5; D gene ambiguous. Germline CDR1 reads MNHEY; CDR2 reads SMNVEV (reference sequence). Trimming took off 6 bases at V and 0 bases at J, with 9 bases between the two ends. This CDR3 is built from 14 residues. CDR3: CASSLIASNQPQHF. The CDR3, as DNA: TGTGCCAGCAGCCTAATAGCTAGCAATCAGCCCCAGCATTTT.

The chain carries TRBV12-3 or TRBV12-4 and TRBJ1-4; D is uncertain. Between the trimmed V and J ends, which lost 5 bases and 10 bases, there was a span of 11 bases. This CDR3 is 12 amino acids long. The chain's CDR3 is CASSNGSGKLFF. DNA of the CDR3: TGTGCCAGCAGTAATGGGAGTGGAAAACTGTTTTTT.

In DNA, the CDR3 is TGCGCCAGCAGCCAAGGACTAGCGGGTTCGAGCTCCTACGAGCAGTACTTC. It encodes CASSQGLAGSSSYEQYF. The rearrangement links TRBV4-3 to TRBJ2-7; 10 nucleotides line up with TRBD2. There are 17 residues in the CDR3. Trimming at V came to 1 base and at J to 0 bases, leaving 6 bases not matched to a gene. From germline, CDR1 is LGHNA and CDR2 YSLEER.

This chain connects TRBV5-1 to TRBJ2-1; the D is unclear. The length of the CDR3 is 13 residues. V lost 2 bases to trimming and J lost 2 bases, with 5 bases between them. Germline CDR1 is SGHRS and CDR2 is YFSETQ. The CDR3 DNA follows: TGCGCCAGCAGCTTCATCCCCTACAATGAGCAGTTCTTC. Its translation: CASSFIPYNEQFF.

This clonotype was seen a handful of times. The rearrangement links TRBV20-1 to TRBJ2-3; D is undetermined. Trimming left V 4 bases short and J 2 bases short, with 10 bases between. The CDR3 consists of 13 residues. The V gene's germline CDR1 is DFQATT and CDR2 SNEGSKA (reference sequence). CDR3 coding DNA: TGCAGTGCTATCACTGGCAACACAGATACGCAGTATTTT. Translating it yields CSAITGNTDTQYF.

V usage is TRBV28 and J usage is TRBJ1-1; perhaps TRBD1 as D (6 bases). The CDR3 contains 13 residues. Germline V gives CDR1 MDHEN, CDR2 SYDVKM. V gave up 6 bases and J gave up 6 bases, with 14 bases separating them. The CDR3 reads CASRMAGEAEAFF. CDR3 nucleotide sequence: TGTGCCAGCAGGATGGCAGGGGAGGCTGAAGCTTTCTTT. The full variable domain, in which reference TRBV28 and TRBJ1-1 provide the parts outside the CDR3, is DVKVTQSSRYLVKRTGEKVFLECVQDMDHENMFWYRQDPGLGLRLIYFSYDVKMKEKGDIPEGYSVSREKKERFSLILESASTNQTSMYLCASRMAGEAEAFFGQGTRLTVV.

This clonotype appeared a few times. As DNA, the CDR3 is TGTGCCAGCAGCTCACAGGGGCGGAACACCGGGGAGCTGTTTTTT. Its translation: CASSSQGRNTGELFF. The chain employs TRBV7-9 and TRBJ2-2; 7 bases align to TRBD1. CDR1 and CDR2 from the germline V gene are SEHNR and FQNEAQ (reference sequence). This CDR3 contains 15 residues. Unmatched junction bases numbered 3, after V lost 4 bases and J lost 1 base.

The chain employs TRBV28 and TRBJ1-5; D not resolved. This CDR3 region has 12 residues. The germline gives CDR1 MDHEN, CDR2 SYDVKM. The germline V and J ends were trimmed by 11 bases and 3 bases, with 11 bases remaining between them. Here the CDR3 DNA reads TGTGCCGGCACACAGAACAATCAGCCCCAGCATTTT. Its protein product is CAGTQNNQPQHF.

This clonotype was seen a handful of times. The rearrangement links TRBV5-1 to TRBJ1-6; 7 nucleotides line up with TRBD1. Germline CDR1 is SGHRS and CDR2 is YFSETQ. The CDR3 is made up of 15 amino acids. The junction had 4 bases not matched to a gene; V was cut back by 0 bases and J by 7 bases. This chain's CDR3 is CASSLEGRGNSPLHF. DNA for the CDR3: TGCGCCAGCAGCTTGGAAGGCAGGGGGAATTCACCCCTCCACTTT.

J is TRBJ2-5 and V is TRBV5-1; a weak D match, TRBD1 (6 bases). This CDR3 is built from 14 residues. V was trimmed by 3 bases and J by 5 bases, leaving 14 bases between them. Germline-derived CDR1 and CDR2 are SGHRS and YFSETQ. CDR3 sequence (DNA): TGCGCCAGCAGCTCCGCACAGGGTAGCGAGACCCAGTACTTC. It translates to CASSSAQGSETQYF.

This clonotype was found a few times. The chain uses TRBV12-3 or TRBV12-4 and TRBJ1-5; D possibly corresponds to TRBD1 (5 bases). The V and J ends lost 3 bases and 6 bases respectively, with 15 bases between them. CDR3 length: 15 amino acids. Here the CDR3 reads CASSFANGASQPQHF. CDR3 sequence (DNA): TGTGCCAGCAGTTTCGCCAATGGGGCGAGTCAGCCCCAGCATTTT.

This clonotype has a handful of counts. The gene calls are TRBV29-1 and TRBJ2-1; no definite D call. Germline loops: CDR1 SQVTM, CDR2 ANQGSEA. CDR3 length equals 13 residues. Trimming removed 6 bases at V and 3 bases at J, with 12 bases between. In DNA, the CDR3 is TGCAGCGTCCGAGAGATCGGCTACAATGAGCAGTTCTTC. Its protein is CSVREIGYNEQFF.

This sequence joins TRBV4-3 and TRBJ1-5; the D gene is possibly TRBD1 (6 bases). This CDR3 contains 15 residues. With 3 bases removed from V and 5 bases from J, the gap between germline ends came to 14 bases. CDR1 is LGHNA, CDR2 YSLEER, per germline. This CDR3 reads CASSQDRGRDQPQHF. CDR3 nucleotides: TGCGCCAGCAGCCAGGATCGGGGGCGAGATCAGCCCCAGCATTTT.